The TCR beta chain described here comes from a study of cytomegalovirus exposure and HLA in healthy donors. Here immunoSEQ multiplex PCR was the method, and the copy in TCRdb shows in-frame clones only, minus some. Among roughly 100,000 clones listed, approximately 95% were seen once. This CDR3 has 15 residues. Germline lookup yields CDR1 MNHEY and CDR2 SMNVEV (reference sequence). V was cut by 0 bases and J by 6 bases, with 12 bases left in between. This receptor was taken from a woman under 30 in good health and CMV-seronegative. J is TRBJ1-5 and V is TRBV27; TRBD1 is a possible D gene (6 bases). Material: PBMCs. The CDR3 bases are TGTGCCAGCAGTTTATCAGGGGGTGGGAGTCAGCCCCAGCATTTT. Amino acid sequence: CASSLSGGGSQPQHF.